This is a list of T cell receptor beta chains from one sample in a study of T cell changes during pregnancy in multiple sclerosis. The data were produced by immunoSEQ multiplex PCR, yet TCRdb's version contains in-frame clones alone and is incomplete. Of fewer than 95,000 clones listed, almost 95% were seen once; the top ten hold about 2%. The specimen comprised peripheral blood, sampled in the third trimester of pregnancy. These receptors originate from a female donor with multiple sclerosis, enrolled in a pregnancy study. The CDR3 runs from the conserved cysteine through the conserved F or W. Fields, in order: clone size, D gene, V gene, CDR3 length, J gene, CDR3 protein, CDR3 DNA. D genes are given only for firm matches. Size is stated for part of the rows, as once, few or many counts, or as a class when the clone is expanded.

clone size: .; D gene: TRBD1; V gene: TRBV11-1; CDR3 length: 15; J gene: TRBJ2-7; CDR3 protein: CASSFAGTGTYEQYF; CDR3 DNA: TGTGCCAGCAGCTTCGCCGGGACAGGAACCTACGAGCAGTACTTC
clone size: .; D gene: TRBD1; V gene: TRBV29-1; CDR3 length: 12; J gene: TRBJ2-5; CDR3 protein: CSVPGQQETQYF; CDR3 DNA: TGCAGCGTCCCGGGACAGCAAGAGACCCAGTACTTC
clone size: .; D gene: TRBD1; V gene: TRBV18; CDR3 length: 16; J gene: TRBJ2-3; CDR3 protein: CASSTRTGQGTDTQYF; CDR3 DNA: TGTGCCAGCTCAACCCGGACAGGGCAGGGCACAGATACGCAGTATTTT
clone size: .; D gene: TRBD1; V gene: TRBV28; CDR3 length: 13; J gene: TRBJ2-7; CDR3 protein: CASNKGQGYEQYF; CDR3 DNA: TGTGCCAGCAACAAGGGACAGGGTTACGAGCAGTACTTC
clone size: .; D gene: .; V gene: TRBV27; CDR3 length: 15; J gene: TRBJ2-4; CDR3 protein: CASRPLGGAKNIQYF; CDR3 DNA: TGTGCCAGCAGGCCACTAGGGGGAGCCAAAAACATTCAGTACTTC
clone size: .; D gene: .; V gene: TRBV5-1; CDR3 length: 16; J gene: TRBJ2-7; CDR3 protein: CASSLGQVSPPYEQYF; CDR3 DNA: TGCGCCAGCAGCTTGGGACAGGTGTCCCCTCCCTACGAGCAGTACTTC
clone size: .; D gene: TRBD2; V gene: TRBV7-7; CDR3 length: 16; J gene: TRBJ2-1; CDR3 protein: CASSLVLAGGPHEQFF; CDR3 DNA: TGTGCTAGCAGCTTAGTACTAGCGGGAGGACCCCATGAGCAGTTCTTC
clone size: .; D gene: .; V gene: TRBV18; CDR3 length: 18; J gene: TRBJ2-6; CDR3 protein: CASSQIKQELSGANVLTF; CDR3 DNA: TGTGCCAGCTCACAAATTAAACAGGAACTCTCTGGGGCCAACGTCCTGACTTTC
clone size: .; D gene: TRBD2; V gene: TRBV19; CDR3 length: 15; J gene: TRBJ2-1; CDR3 protein: CASSTGLAGEEEQFF; CDR3 DNA: TGTGCCAGTAGTACCGGACTAGCGGGAGAGGAAGAGCAGTTCTTC
clone size: .; D gene: .; V gene: TRBV30; CDR3 length: 17; J gene: TRBJ1-5; CDR3 protein: CAWSVGFRPGDNQPQHF; CDR3 DNA: TGTGCCTGGAGTGTAGGGTTCCGGCCAGGGGATAATCAGCCCCAGCATTTT
clone size: once; D gene: .; V gene: TRBV6-6; CDR3 length: 14; J gene: TRBJ2-1; CDR3 protein: CASSYGTSNNEQFF; CDR3 DNA: TGTGCCAGCAGTTACGGGACTTCCAACAATGAGCAGTTCTTC
clone size: .; D gene: TRBD1; V gene: TRBV6-1; CDR3 length: 15; J gene: TRBJ2-7; CDR3 protein: CASSDRGQGYLEQYF; CDR3 DNA: TGTGCCAGCAGTGACAGGGGACAGGGGTACCTCGAGCAGTACTTC
clone size: .; D gene: .; V gene: TRBV9; CDR3 length: 13; J gene: TRBJ2-5; CDR3 protein: CASSVRGQETQYF; CDR3 DNA: TGTGCCAGCAGCGTCCGGGGCCAAGAGACCCAGTACTTC
clone size: .; D gene: TRBD2; V gene: TRBV7-9; CDR3 length: 19; J gene: TRBJ2-1; CDR3 protein: CASSLVGTSGRASYNEQFF; CDR3 DNA: TGTGCCAGCAGCTTAGTCGGGACTAGCGGGAGGGCCTCCTACAATGAGCAGTTCTTC
clone size: .; D gene: TRBD2; V gene: TRBV15; CDR3 length: 14; J gene: TRBJ2-7; CDR3 protein: CATSSGGSNYEQYF; CDR3 DNA: TGTGCCACCAGCTCGGGCGGGAGTAACTACGAGCAGTACTTC
clone size: .; D gene: TRBD2; V gene: TRBV4-2; CDR3 length: 18; J gene: TRBJ2-6; CDR3 protein: CASSHTSGRASGANVLTF; CDR3 DNA: TGTGCCAGCAGCCATACTAGCGGGAGGGCATCTGGGGCCAACGTCCTGACTTTC
clone size: .; D gene: .; V gene: TRBV19; CDR3 length: 16; J gene: TRBJ1-5; CDR3 protein: CASSPPGSGPNQPQHF; CDR3 DNA: TGTGCCAGTAGTCCCCCAGGGTCGGGTCCCAATCAGCCCCAGCATTTT
clone size: .; D gene: .; V gene: TRBV29-1; CDR3 length: 12; J gene: TRBJ1-2; CDR3 protein: CSVASDTYGYTF; CDR3 DNA: TGCAGCGTTGCCTCCGACACATATGGCTACACCTTC
clone size: .; D gene: .; V gene: TRBV10-3; CDR3 length: 12; J gene: TRBJ2-3; CDR3 protein: CAIAGSTDTQYF; CDR3 DNA: TGTGCCATCGCGGGAAGCACAGATACGCAGTATTTT
clone size: .; D gene: TRBD2; V gene: TRBV7-3; CDR3 length: 17; J gene: TRBJ2-7; CDR3 protein: CASSPKWLAGPSHEQYF; CDR3 DNA: TGTGCCAGCAGCCCCAAGTGGCTAGCGGGCCCATCTCACGAGCAGTACTTC
clone size: .; D gene: TRBD2; V gene: TRBV5-6; CDR3 length: 15; J gene: TRBJ2-7; CDR3 protein: CASSYGPRGSQEQYF; CDR3 DNA: TGTGCCAGCAGCTATGGGCCGCGGGGGTCTCAGGAGCAGTACTTC
clone size: .; D gene: TRBD2; V gene: TRBV19; CDR3 length: 16; J gene: TRBJ2-1; CDR3 protein: CASSTGLAGSYNEQFF; CDR3 DNA: TGTGCCAGTAGTACGGGACTAGCGGGGTCCTACAATGAGCAGTTCTTC
clone size: .; D gene: .; V gene: TRBV5-1; CDR3 length: 16; J gene: TRBJ1-2; CDR3 protein: CASSLGLGAGTYGYTF; CDR3 DNA: TGCGCCAGCAGCTTGGGATTGGGCGCCGGCACCTATGGCTACACCTTC